What follows are 19 T cell receptor beta chains derived from one specimen sequenced in a study of Ad26.COV2.S vaccination and SARS-CoV-2 variants. Treatment in this sample: around 19 received Ad26.COV2.S at low or high dose, single or two shots; roughly five received placebo; per-sample allocation not given. Collection of samples fell on day 63 after the first vaccine or placebo injection. Sequenced by immunoSEQ multiplex PCR; TCRdb stores in-frame clones only, minus some. The data hold about 350,000 clones, with more than 75% observed a single time. The specimen comprised peripheral blood, sampled in a trial of Ad26.COV2.S vaccine versus placebo. The receptor source for this set is a person aged 18-60 years who received the Ad26.COV2.S COVID-19 vaccine or a placebo.

The chain employs TRBV11-3 and TRBJ1-1; 7 bases fit TRBD1. In germline, CDR1 is SGHNT, CDR2 YENEEA. The J segment lost 8 bases and the V segment lost 5 bases, leaving 8 bases of the junction unmatched. CDR3 length: 13 residues. Written as DNA, the CDR3 is TGTGCCAGCAGCCAAGGGACAGAGACAGAAGCTTTCTTT. Protein product: CASSQGTETEAFF.

Of note for this clone: Other DNA sequences in the sample encode the same CDR3. CDR3: CASSLVSSGANVLTF. The CDR3 DNA reads TGTGCCAGCAGCTTGGTATCCTCTGGGGCCAACGTCCTGACTTTC. The gene calls are TRBV5-6 and TRBJ2-6; D is unresolved. CDR1 and CDR2 from the germline V gene are SGHDT and YYEEEE. The CDR3 has 15 residues. V was cut by 0 bases and J by 0 bases, with 4 bases left in between.

This chain uses TRBV5-6 with TRBJ2-7; the D call may be TRBD1 or TRBD2 (6 bases each). V lost 3 bases and J 1 base, leaving 14 bases between the germline ends. Germline CDR1 and CDR2: SGHDT and YYEEEE. The CDR3 is 15 residues long. Here the CDR3 reads CASSSTGGGSYEQYF. The CDR3 DNA reads TGTGCCAGCAGCTCGACAGGAGGGGGATCCTACGAGCAGTACTTC.

This clone has only a few counts. This sequence joins TRBV19 and TRBJ1-2; D possibly corresponds to TRBD1 (5 bases). CDR3 length: 14 residues. V dropped 7 bases and J dropped 8 bases, with 20 bases sitting between them. From germline, CDR1 is LNHDA and CDR2 SQIVND (reference sequence). The CDR3 coding sequence is TGTGCCAGTAAGCGCCCGGACATTCCGTCGGGCTACACCTTC. This codes for CASKRPDIPSGYTF.

The rearrangement uses TRBV18 and TRBJ2-1; D not resolved. Germline V lookup: CDR1 KGHSH, CDR2 LQKENI. This CDR3 has 11 amino acids. Between the trimmed V and J ends, which lost 6 bases and 5 bases, there was a span of 5 bases. The chain's CDR3 is CASSPDNEQFF. In DNA, the CDR3 is TGTGCCAGCTCTCCTGACAATGAGCAGTTCTTC.

J is TRBJ2-3 and V is TRBV24-1, with D perhaps TRBD2 (6 bases). CDR1 KGHDR and CDR2 SFDVKD come from the germline V gene. Deletions cut 1 base from V and 2 bases from J, with 18 bases between. The CDR3 is made up of 18 amino acids. The CDR3 nucleotides read TGTGCCACCAGTGATTTTTCCTCTGTTAGCGGATTCACAGATACGCAGTATTTT. It yields the protein CATSDFSSVSGFTDTQYF.

The chain carries TRBV11-2 and TRBJ2-7, with 7 bases aligning to TRBD2. This CDR3 spans 16 amino acids. Losses at the gene ends were 1 base for V and 2 bases for J; bases not matched to a gene: 8. Germline V lookup: CDR1 SGHAT, CDR2 FQNNGV. CDR3 bases: TGTGCCAGCAGCTTAGTGGCGGGAGAAATGGCCTACGAGCAGTACTTC. Translated: CASSLVAGEMAYEQYF. The whole variable domain, filled in from reference TRBV11-2 and TRBJ2-7, reads EAGVAQSPRYKIIEKRQSVAFWCNPISGHATLYWYQQILGQGPKLLIQFQNNGVVDDSQLPKDRFSAERLKGVDSTLKIQPAKLEDSAVYLCASSLVAGEMAYEQYFGPGTRLTVT.

This clone has just a few counts. This rearrangement joins TRBV9 to TRBJ2-2; D is unclear. Deletions cut 4 bases from V and 6 bases from J, with 10 bases between. Germline V lookup: CDR1 SGDLS, CDR2 YYNGEE. CDR3 length equals 13 residues. CDR3 region: CASSPRWAGELFF. The CDR3 DNA reads as TGTGCCAGCAGCCCAAGATGGGCCGGGGAGCTGTTTTTT.

The table lists this clone with a few counts. The chain couples TRBV29-1 to TRBJ2-3; either TRBD1 or TRBD2 may fit D (5 bases each). V gave up 8 bases and J gave up 2 bases, with 23 bases separating them. CDR3 length equals 16 residues. From germline, CDR1 is SQVTM and CDR2 ANQGSEA. CDR3 amino acids: CSLTPRGTYATDTQYF. CDR3 DNA: TGCAGCCTGACGCCGCGAGGGACGTACGCCACAGATACGCAGTATTTT.

The CDR3: CASSLAGGSGYTF. As DNA, the CDR3 is TGCGCCAGCAGCTTGGCCGGGGGTTCTGGCTACACCTTC. The V gene is TRBV5-1, the J gene TRBJ1-2; D possibly corresponds to TRBD1 (5 bases). The germline V gene encodes CDR1 SGHRS and CDR2 YFSETQ. The CDR3 covers 13 residues. V was pared by 0 bases and J by 7 bases, with 10 bases between.

The chain recombines TRBV6-2 or TRBV6-3 with TRBJ1-2, with 7 bases matching TRBD1. Germline CDR1 and CDR2: MNHEY and SVGEGT. Unmatched junction bases numbered 2, after V lost 5 bases and J lost 5 bases. This CDR3 contains 12 residues. CDR3 loop: CASSGQEYGYTF. In nucleotides, the CDR3 is TGTGCCAGCAGTGGACAGGAGTATGGCTACACCTTC.

V and J are TRBV5-6 and TRBJ2-3; D unclear. The CDR3 extends over 16 amino acids. With 2 bases removed from V and 0 bases from J, the gap between germline ends came to 13 bases. Germline loops: CDR1 SGHDT, CDR2 YYEEEE. The CDR3 reads CASSFFQAASTDTQYF. As DNA, the CDR3 is TGTGCCAGCAGCTTTTTCCAGGCGGCTAGCACAGATACGCAGTATTTT. The full variable domain, its missing parts supplied by reference TRBV5-6 and TRBJ2-3, is DAGVTQSPTHLIKTRGQQVTLRCSPKSGHDTVSWYQQALGQGPQFIFQYYEEEERQRGNFPDRFSGHQFPNYSSELNVNALLLGDSALYLCASSFFQAASTDTQYFGPGTRLTVL.

This chain connects TRBV11-2 to TRBJ2-3; TRBD2 is a possible D gene (7 bases). The CDR3 sequence is 16 residues long. Germline lookup yields CDR1 SGHAT and CDR2 FQNNGV. The V end was cut by 5 bases, the J end by 4 bases, with 19 bases between. The CDR3 DNA sequence: TGTGCCAGCAGCCCCCGAACAGGGAGGGTGGCAGATACGCAGTATTTT. Amino acids: CASSPRTGRVADTQYF.

The chain links TRBV19 to TRBJ2-7, with TRBD2 identical over 7 bases. Trimming took 5 bases from V and 2 from J; bases not matched to a gene: 3. This CDR3 is 13 amino acids long. CDR1 is LNHDA and CDR2 is SQIVND in the germline V gene (reference sequence). The CDR3 here is CASSVGTTYEQYF. The CDR3 DNA reads TGTGCCAGTAGTGTAGGGACTACCTACGAGCAGTACTTC.

The rearrangement joins TRBV21-1 to TRBJ2-3; the table's D call TRBD2 went unverified against the DNA. TRBV21-1 is designated a pseudogene. There are 19 residues in the CDR3. CDR3 residues: CASSKRWDRWTSGPNTQYF. CDR3 DNA sequence: TGTGCCAGCAGCAAAAGGTGGGACAGGTGGACTAGCGGGCCAAATACGCAGTATTTT.

This clone occurred once. The chain joins TRBV9 to TRBJ2-3, with 14 bases identical to TRBD2. With 3 bases clipped from V and 4 bases from J, the junction kept 7 bases outside the gene matches. The CDR3 covers 17 residues. Germline V lookup: CDR1 SGDLS, CDR2 YYNGEE. The CDR3 loop reads CASSEGTSGGSSDTQYF. The CDR3 region has the DNA TGTGCCAGCAGCGAGGGGACTAGCGGGGGATCCTCAGATACGCAGTATTTT. The variable domain in full, with the rest retrieved from reference TRBV9 and TRBJ2-3, is DSGVTQTPKHLITATGQRVTLRCSPRSGDLSVYWYQQSLDQGLQFLIQYYNGEERAKGNILERFSAQQFPDLHSELNLSSLELGDSALYFCASSEGTSGGSSDTQYFGPGTRLTVL.

The chain has TRBV12-3 or TRBV12-4 and TRBJ1-1; D is undetermined. V was clipped by 6 bases and J by 2 bases, with 4 bases between them. There are 11 residues in the CDR3. The CDR3 DNA reads TGTGCCAGCAGGTATAACACTGAAGCTTTCTTT. Its protein is CASRYNTEAFF.

The gene calls are TRBV18 and TRBJ2-7; a weak D match, TRBD1 (8 bases). Germline V gene lookup returns CDR1 KGHSH and CDR2 LQKENI. The CDR3 spans 15 residues. The V end lost 3 bases, the J end lost 2 bases, and 14 bases lay between the germline ends. The CDR3 nucleotides read TGTGCCAGCTCACCGGCACAGGGGGGGGCCTACGAGCAGTACTTC. Protein: CASSPAQGGAYEQYF.

V and J are TRBV4-3 and TRBJ1-5; the D gene is possibly TRBD1 (5 bases). The CDR3 consists of 18 residues. Germline V CDR1 and CDR2: LGHNA, YSLEER. V was trimmed by 0 bases and J by 1 base, leaving 16 bases between them. CDR3 protein: CASSQDWLFQGSNQPQHF. CDR3 DNA sequence: TGCGCCAGCAGCCAAGATTGGTTGTTTCAGGGAAGCAATCAGCCCCAGCATTTT.